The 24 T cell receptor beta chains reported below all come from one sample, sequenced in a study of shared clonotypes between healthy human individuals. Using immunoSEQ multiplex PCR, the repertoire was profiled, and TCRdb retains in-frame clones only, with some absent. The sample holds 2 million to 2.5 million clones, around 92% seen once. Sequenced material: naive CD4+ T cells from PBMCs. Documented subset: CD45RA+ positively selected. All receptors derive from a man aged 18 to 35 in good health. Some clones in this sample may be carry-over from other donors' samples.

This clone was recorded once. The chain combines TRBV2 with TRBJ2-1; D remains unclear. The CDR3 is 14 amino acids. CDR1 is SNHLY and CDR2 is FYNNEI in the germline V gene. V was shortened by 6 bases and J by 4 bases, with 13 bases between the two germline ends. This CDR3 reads CASRGYQFYNEQFF. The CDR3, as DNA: TGTGCCAGCAGGGGCTATCAGTTTTACAATGAGCAGTTCTTC.

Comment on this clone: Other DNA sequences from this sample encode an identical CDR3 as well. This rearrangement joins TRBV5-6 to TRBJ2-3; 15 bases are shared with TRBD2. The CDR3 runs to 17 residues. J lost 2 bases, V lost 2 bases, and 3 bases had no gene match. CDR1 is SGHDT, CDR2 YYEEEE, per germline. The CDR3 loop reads CASSLRTSGRATDTQYF. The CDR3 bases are TGTGCCAGCAGCTTACGGACTAGCGGGAGGGCCACAGATACGCAGTATTTT.

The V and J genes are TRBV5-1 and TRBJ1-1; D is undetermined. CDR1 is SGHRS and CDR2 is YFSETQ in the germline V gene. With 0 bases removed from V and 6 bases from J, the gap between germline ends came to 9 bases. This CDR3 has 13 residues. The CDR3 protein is CASSLDGQSEAFF. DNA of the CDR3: TGCGCCAGCAGCTTGGATGGGCAGTCTGAAGCTTTCTTT.

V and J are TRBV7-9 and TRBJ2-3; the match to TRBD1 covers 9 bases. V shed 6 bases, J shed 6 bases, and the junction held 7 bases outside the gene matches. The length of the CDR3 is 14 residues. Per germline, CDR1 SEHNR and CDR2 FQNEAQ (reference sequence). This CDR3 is CASSNRGQKDTQYF. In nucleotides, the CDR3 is TGTGCCAGCAGTAACAGGGGGCAAAAGGATACGCAGTATTTT.

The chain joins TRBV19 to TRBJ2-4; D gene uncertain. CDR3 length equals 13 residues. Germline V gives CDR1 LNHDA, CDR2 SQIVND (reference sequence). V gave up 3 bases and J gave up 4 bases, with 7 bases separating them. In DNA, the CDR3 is TGTGCCAGTAGTATTAATTGGAAAAACATTCAGTACTTC. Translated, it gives CASSINWKNIQYF. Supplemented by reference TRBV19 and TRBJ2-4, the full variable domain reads DGGITQSPKYLFRKEGQNVTLSCEQNLNHDAMYWYRQDPGQGLRLIYYSQIVNDFQKGDIAEGYSVSREKKESFPLTVTSAQKNPTAFYLCASSINWKNIQYFGAGTRLSVL.

DNA of the CDR3: TGTGCCAGTAGTATCCTAGCGGGAGGACGGATCTCCTACAATGAGCAGTTCTTC. This translates into CASSILAGGRISYNEQFF. The chain uses TRBV19 and TRBJ2-1; 11 bases agree with TRBD2. Per the germline V gene, CDR1 is LNHDA and CDR2 is SQIVND (reference sequence). J lost 0 bases, V lost 3 bases, and 7 bases had no gene match. CDR3 length equals 18 residues.

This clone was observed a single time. The CDR3 loop is CASSVTNTGGERGYTF. CDR3 bases: TGTGCCAGCAGCGTAACTAACACAGGGGGCGAAAGGGGCTACACCTTC. The chain combines TRBV9 with TRBJ1-2; 9 bases are a match to TRBD1. V gave up 1 base and J gave up 8 bases; unmatched junction bases: 12. Germline V gene lookup returns CDR1 SGDLS and CDR2 YYNGEE. The CDR3 has 16 amino acids.

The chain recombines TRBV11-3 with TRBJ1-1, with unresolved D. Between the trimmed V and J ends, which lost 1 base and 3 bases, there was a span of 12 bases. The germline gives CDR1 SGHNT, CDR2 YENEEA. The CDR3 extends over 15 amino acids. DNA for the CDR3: TGTGCCAGCAGCTTAGGGGCACATGGGGACACTGAAGCTTTCTTT. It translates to CASSLGAHGDTEAFF.

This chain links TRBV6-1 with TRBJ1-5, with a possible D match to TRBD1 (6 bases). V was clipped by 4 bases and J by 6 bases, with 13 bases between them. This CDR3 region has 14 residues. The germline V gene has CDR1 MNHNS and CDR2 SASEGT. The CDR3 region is CASSGTGSGQPQHF. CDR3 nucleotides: TGTGCCAGCAGTGGCACAGGGTCGGGTCAGCCCCAGCATTTT.

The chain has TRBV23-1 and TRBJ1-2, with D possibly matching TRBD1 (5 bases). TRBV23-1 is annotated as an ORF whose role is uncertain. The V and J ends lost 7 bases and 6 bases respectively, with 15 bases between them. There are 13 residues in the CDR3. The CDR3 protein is CASTQGFAHGYTF. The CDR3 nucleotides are TGCGCCAGCACCCAGGGTTTCGCGCATGGCTACACCTTC.

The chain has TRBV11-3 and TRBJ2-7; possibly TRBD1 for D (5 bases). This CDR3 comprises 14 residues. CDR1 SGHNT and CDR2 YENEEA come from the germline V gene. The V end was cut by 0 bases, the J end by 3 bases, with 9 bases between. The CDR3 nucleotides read TGTGCCAGCAGCTTAGACCAGGGCGGCTACGAGCAGTACTTC. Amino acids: CASSLDQGGYEQYF.

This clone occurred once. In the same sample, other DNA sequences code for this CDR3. CDR3 sequence: CASSLAGQGGTEAFF. CDR3 nucleotide sequence: TGCGCCAGCAGCTTGGCCGGACAGGGGGGCACTGAAGCTTTCTTT. The rearrangement links TRBV5-1 to TRBJ1-1; 10 positions agree with TRBD1. V gave up 0 bases and J gave up 4 bases; unmatched junction bases: 3. Germline V gene lookup returns CDR1 SGHRS and CDR2 YFSETQ. This CDR3 is built from 15 residues.

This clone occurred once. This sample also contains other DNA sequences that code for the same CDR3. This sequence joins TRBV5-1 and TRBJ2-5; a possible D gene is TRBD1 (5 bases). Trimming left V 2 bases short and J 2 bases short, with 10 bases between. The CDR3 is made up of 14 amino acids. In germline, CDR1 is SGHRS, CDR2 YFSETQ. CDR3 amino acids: CASSFRQGQETQYF. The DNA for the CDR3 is TGCGCCAGCAGCTTCCGCCAGGGACAAGAGACCCAGTACTTC.

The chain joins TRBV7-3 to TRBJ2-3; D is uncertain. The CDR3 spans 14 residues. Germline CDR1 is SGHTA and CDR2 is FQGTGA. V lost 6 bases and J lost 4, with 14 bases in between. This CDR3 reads CASRGEFIADTQYF. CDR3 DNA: TGTGCCAGCAGAGGCGAGTTTATCGCAGATACGCAGTATTTT.

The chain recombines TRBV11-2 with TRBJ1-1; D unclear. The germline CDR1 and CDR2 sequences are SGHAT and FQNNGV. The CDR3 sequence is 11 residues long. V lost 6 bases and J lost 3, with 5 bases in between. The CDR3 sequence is CASSQYTEAFF. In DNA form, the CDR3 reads TGTGCCAGCAGTCAGTACACTGAAGCTTTCTTT.

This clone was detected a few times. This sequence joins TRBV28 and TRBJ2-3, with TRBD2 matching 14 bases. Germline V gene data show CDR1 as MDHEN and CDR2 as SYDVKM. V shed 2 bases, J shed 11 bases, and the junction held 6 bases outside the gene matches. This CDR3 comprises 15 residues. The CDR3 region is CASSLVTTSGRGQYF. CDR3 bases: TGTGCCAGCAGTTTAGTGACGACTAGCGGGAGGGGGCAGTATTTT. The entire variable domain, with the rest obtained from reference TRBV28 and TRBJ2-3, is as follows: DVKVTQSSRYLVKRTGEKVFLECVQDMDHENMFWYRQDPGLGLRLIYFSYDVKMKEKGDIPEGYSVSREKKERFSLILESASTNQTSMYLCASSLVTTSGRGQYFGPGTRLTVL.

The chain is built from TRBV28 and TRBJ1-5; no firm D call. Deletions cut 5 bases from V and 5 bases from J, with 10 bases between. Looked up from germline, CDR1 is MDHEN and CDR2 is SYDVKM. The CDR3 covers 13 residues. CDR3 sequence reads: CASSPQPDQPQHF. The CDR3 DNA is TGTGCCAGCAGTCCCCAACCTGATCAGCCCCAGCATTTT.

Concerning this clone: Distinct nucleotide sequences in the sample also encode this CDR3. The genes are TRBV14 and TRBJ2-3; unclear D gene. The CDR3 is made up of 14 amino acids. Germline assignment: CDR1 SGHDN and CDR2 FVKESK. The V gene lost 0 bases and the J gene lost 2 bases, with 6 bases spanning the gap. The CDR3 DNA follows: TGTGCCAGCAGCCAAGATCGCGACACAGATACGCAGTATTTT. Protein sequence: CASSQDRDTDTQYF.

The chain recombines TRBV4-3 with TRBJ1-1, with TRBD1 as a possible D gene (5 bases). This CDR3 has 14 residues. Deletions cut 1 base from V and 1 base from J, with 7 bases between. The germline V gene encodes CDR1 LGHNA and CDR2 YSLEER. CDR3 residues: CASSQGGGNTEAFF. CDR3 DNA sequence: TGCGCCAGCAGCCAAGGGGGGGGGAACACTGAAGCTTTCTTT.

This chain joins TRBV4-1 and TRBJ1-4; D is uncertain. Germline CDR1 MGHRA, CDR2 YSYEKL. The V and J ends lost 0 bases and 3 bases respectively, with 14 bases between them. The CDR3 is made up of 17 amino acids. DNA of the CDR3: TGCGCCAGCAGCCAAGAGTCGTGGAGGGCGGCTAATGAAAAACTGTTTTTT. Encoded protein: CASSQESWRAANEKLFF.

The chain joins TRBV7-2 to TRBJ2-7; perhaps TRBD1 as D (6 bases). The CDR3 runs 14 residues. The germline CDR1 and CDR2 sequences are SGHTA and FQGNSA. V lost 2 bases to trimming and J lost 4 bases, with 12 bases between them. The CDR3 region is CASSLRVGAYEQYF. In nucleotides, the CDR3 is TGTGCCAGCAGCTTAAGAGTGGGGGCGTACGAGCAGTACTTC.

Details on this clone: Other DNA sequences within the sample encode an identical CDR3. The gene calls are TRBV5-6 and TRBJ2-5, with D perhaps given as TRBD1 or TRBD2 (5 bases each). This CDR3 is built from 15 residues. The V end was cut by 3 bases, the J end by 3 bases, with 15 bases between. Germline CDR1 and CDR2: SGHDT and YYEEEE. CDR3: CASSSEGPREETQYF. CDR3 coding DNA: TGTGCCAGCAGCTCCGAGGGGCCCAGGGAAGAGACCCAGTACTTC. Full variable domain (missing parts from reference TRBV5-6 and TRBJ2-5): DAGVTQSPTHLIKTRGQQVTLRCSPKSGHDTVSWYQQALGQGPQFIFQYYEEEERQRGNFPDRFSGHQFPNYSSELNVNALLLGDSALYLCASSSEGPREETQYFGPGTRLLVL.

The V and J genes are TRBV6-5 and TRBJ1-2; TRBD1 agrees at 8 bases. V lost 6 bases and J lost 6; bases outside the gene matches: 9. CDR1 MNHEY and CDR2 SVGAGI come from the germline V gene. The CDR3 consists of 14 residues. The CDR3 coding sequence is TGTGCCAGCAGCCAAGGACAGGGAGCGCATGGCTACACCTTC. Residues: CASSQGQGAHGYTF.

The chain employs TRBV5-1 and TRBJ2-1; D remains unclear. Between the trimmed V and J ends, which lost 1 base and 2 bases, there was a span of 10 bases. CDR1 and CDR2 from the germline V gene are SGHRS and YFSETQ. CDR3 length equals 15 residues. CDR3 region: CASSLQGPTYNEQFF. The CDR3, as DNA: TGCGCCAGCAGCTTGCAAGGGCCAACCTACAATGAGCAGTTCTTC.